The 23 T cell receptor beta chains presented below share a single source sample, sequenced in a study of blood T cell repertoires in COVID-19. Assay: immunoSEQ multiplex PCR; the TCRdb copy retains only in-frame clones and omits some. The sample shows more than 150,000 clones, more than 75% of them seen only once. The sample was PBMCs or T cells enriched from blood (not recorded which). These TCRs come from a man aged 60-69 years who had been exposed to COVID-19.

The genes are TRBV2 and TRBJ1-6, with 7 bases matching TRBD1. Germline values: CDR1 SNHLY, CDR2 FYNNEI. J gave up 7 bases and V 5 bases, and 8 bases lay outside the gene matches. The CDR3 consists of 15 residues. The CDR3 DNA sequence: TGTGCCAGCAGTACCGGGACAGTGATGAATTCACCCCTCCACTTT. This gives the protein CASSTGTVMNSPLHF.

The chain joins TRBV30 to TRBJ1-5, with D possibly matching TRBD1 (6 bases). There are 14 residues in the CDR3. Germline lookup yields CDR1 GTSNPN and CDR2 SVGIG (reference sequence). Trimming removed 4 bases at V and 2 bases at J, with 12 bases between. For the CDR3, the DNA is TGTGCCTGGAATACAGGGTTAGGCAATCAGCCCCAGCATTTT. Encoded protein: CAWNTGLGNQPQHF.

The chain joins TRBV7-3 to TRBJ2-5, with D tentatively TRBD2 (5 bases). Trimming took off 8 bases at V and 2 bases at J, with 12 bases between the two ends. The CDR3 spans 13 residues. Germline loops: CDR1 SGHTA, CDR2 FQGTGA. The CDR3 sequence: CASARELQETQYF. The CDR3 region has the DNA TGTGCCAGCGCCCGGGAACTACAAGAGACCCAGTACTTC.

The chain has TRBV7-8 and TRBJ1-3; unclear D gene. V lost 5 bases, J lost 0 bases, and 14 bases lay in between. This CDR3 is 16 amino acids long. Per germline, CDR1 SGHVS and CDR2 FQNEAQ. CDR3 DNA: TGTGCCAGCAGCAAAACTAGCCAGAGCTCTGGAAACACCATATATTTT. Its translation: CASSKTSQSSGNTIYF.

The chain is built from TRBV5-8 and TRBJ1-4; 10 bases are a match to TRBD1. V shed 4 bases, J shed 6 bases, and the junction held 3 bases outside the gene matches. The CDR3 length is 14 residues. CDR1 and CDR2 from the germline V gene are SGHTS and YDEGEE. CDR3 DNA: TGTGCCAGCAGCCCGGGACAGGGGTATGAAAAACTGTTTTTT. Translation: CASSPGQGYEKLFF.

The genes are TRBV5-1 and TRBJ1-1; D uncertain. Germline values: CDR1 SGHRS, CDR2 YFSETQ. The CDR3 extends over 12 amino acids. The V and J ends lost 4 bases and 5 bases respectively, with 9 bases between them. CDR3 sequence (DNA): TGCGCCAGCAGCCCGACCGGGACTGAAGCTTTCTTT. Residues: CASSPTGTEAFF.

CDR3 amino acids: CSAGQGKEGYTF. The CDR3 DNA is TGCAGCGCCGGACAGGGGAAGGAGGGCTACACCTTC. This chain uses TRBV29-1 with TRBJ1-2; 9 positions match TRBD1. The CDR3 runs 12 residues. Unmatched junction bases numbered 8, after V lost 7 bases and J lost 8 bases. Germline CDR1 reads SQVTM; CDR2 reads ANQGSEA.

Only a few counts were recorded for this clone. The chain is built from TRBV19 and TRBJ2-1, with 7 bases matching TRBD1. The CDR3 sequence is 15 residues long. Germline CDR1 and CDR2: LNHDA and SQIVND (reference sequence). J gave up 1 base and V 3 bases, and 3 bases lay outside the gene matches. CDR3 in amino acids: CASSIKQGSYNEQFF. CDR3 coding DNA: TGTGCCAGTAGTATCAAACAGGGGTCCTACAATGAGCAGTTCTTC.

The chain is built from TRBV7-6 and TRBJ2-7, with TRBD2 as a possible D gene (5 bases). Germline CDR1 SGHVS, CDR2 FNYEAQ. The CDR3 has 14 amino acids. The V gene lost 5 bases and the J gene lost 3 bases, with 14 bases spanning the gap. In nucleotides, the CDR3 is TGTGCCAGCAGCCGCCACGAGGGCGGCTACGAGCAGTACTTC. This sequence encodes CASSRHEGGYEQYF.

The chain recombines TRBV6-4 with TRBJ2-1; 8 bases match TRBD2. The germline gives CDR1 MRHNA, CDR2 SNTAGT. Germline trimming cut 4 bases from V and 7 bases from J; bases unmatched to any gene: 9. The CDR3 totals 15 residues. This CDR3 is CASSAGSGSVNEQFF. CDR3 DNA: TGTGCCAGCAGTGCCGGCAGCGGGAGTGTGAATGAGCAGTTCTTC.

This clone came up many times. This chain joins TRBV6-5 and TRBJ1-5; D is undetermined. The germline CDR1 and CDR2 sequences are MNHEY and SVGAGI. V was shortened by 8 bases and J by 3 bases, with 8 bases between the two germline ends. This CDR3 is built from 12 residues. The CDR3 nucleotides are TGTGCCAGCTACACCCTCAATCAGCCCCAGCATTTT. It yields the protein CASYTLNQPQHF.

The chain couples TRBV5-4 to TRBJ2-2; TRBD2 agrees at 7 bases. The V gene end was trimmed by 4 bases and the J gene end by 1 base; junction bases not matched to a gene: 4. The CDR3 covers 15 residues. Looked up from germline, CDR1 is SGHNT and CDR2 is YYREEE (reference sequence). DNA of the CDR3: TGTGCCAGCAGCGAAGCTAGCGGGAACACCGGGGAGCTGTTTTTT. Residues: CASSEASGNTGELFF.

CDR3 DNA sequence: TGTGCCACCAGCAGAGATGGCGGGGGCGGAACTAATGAAAAACTGTTTTTT. It codes for CATSRDGGGGTNEKLFF. V gene TRBV15 combines with J gene TRBJ1-4; weak D call: TRBD1 (6 bases). The CDR3 consists of 17 residues. V was cut by 0 bases and J by 1 base, with 12 bases left in between. Germline values: CDR1 LNHNV, CDR2 YYDKDF (reference sequence).

Note on this clone: One junction end does not reproduce the germline sequence, and a read error may be involved. In DNA, the CDR3 is TGTGCCACCAGCAGACCCGGGATGTACTCCTACGAGCAGTGCTTC. Translated: CATSRPGMYSYEQCF. The rearrangement joins TRBV15 to TRBJ2-7, with D possibly TRBD2 on 5 matching bases. CDR1 and CDR2 from the germline V gene are LNHNV and YYDKDF (reference sequence). The CDR3 loop spans 15 amino acids.

As concerns this clone: The same CDR3 can be traced to other DNA sequences in this sample. The V gene is TRBV7-9, the J gene TRBJ1-5, with D unclear. The V gene lost 6 bases and the J gene lost 4 bases, with 13 bases spanning the gap. CDR1 is SEHNR and CDR2 is FQNEAQ in the germline V gene (reference sequence). There are 14 residues in the CDR3. The CDR3 here is CASSLEGRNQPQHF. CDR3 nucleotide sequence: TGTGCCAGCAGTTTGGAGGGTAGGAATCAGCCCCAGCATTTT.

The chain is built from TRBV28 and TRBJ2-5; 9 bases are shared with TRBD1. CDR3 length: 14 residues. In germline, CDR1 is MDHEN, CDR2 SYDVKM. With 5 bases clipped from V and 5 bases from J, the junction kept 6 bases outside the gene matches. The CDR3 nucleotides are TGTGCCAGCAGTCCCAATGACAGGGGGGAGACCCAGTACTTC. It yields the protein CASSPNDRGETQYF.

The CDR3 is CASSESGRADSPLHF. The CDR3 nucleotides read TGTGCCAGCAGTGAATCGGGCAGGGCGGATTCACCCCTCCACTTT. V and J are TRBV2 and TRBJ1-6; tentative D call: TRBD1 (5 bases). Germline V gives CDR1 SNHLY, CDR2 FYNNEI. Trimming removed 2 bases from V and 8 bases from J, with 13 bases in between. This CDR3 region has 15 residues. The full variable domain, with the rest looked up from reference TRBV2 and TRBJ1-6, is EPEVTQTPSHQVTQMGQEVILRCVPISNHLYFYWYRQILGQKVEFLVSFYNNEISEKSEIFDDQFSVERPDGSNFTLKIRSTKLEDSAMYFCASSESGRADSPLHFGNGTRLTVT.

This chain connects TRBV5-6 to TRBJ1-2; tentatively, D is TRBD1 (5 bases). Germline CDR1 SGHDT, CDR2 YYEEEE. The V and J ends lost 0 bases and 5 bases respectively, with 17 bases between them. The CDR3 is made up of 16 amino acids. CDR3 sequence reads: CASSLEGLNIPYGYTF. CDR3 coding DNA: TGTGCCAGCAGCTTGGAGGGACTAAATATACCATATGGCTACACCTTC. The full variable domain, with the rest looked up from reference TRBV5-6 and TRBJ1-2, is DAGVTQSPTHLIKTRGQQVTLRCSPKSGHDTVSWYQQALGQGPQFIFQYYEEEERQRGNFPDRFSGHQFPNYSSELNVNALLLGDSALYLCASSLEGLNIPYGYTFGSGTRLTVV.

The chain combines TRBV7-2 with TRBJ1-2, with D possibly matching TRBD1 (5 bases). The germline V gene encodes CDR1 SGHTA and CDR2 FQGNSA. V was pared by 5 bases and J by 2 bases, with 12 bases between. The CDR3 has 14 residues. The CDR3 loop is CASSPRDGNYGYTF. The DNA of the CDR3 is TGTGCCAGCAGCCCGCGGGACGGGAACTATGGCTACACCTTC.

The chain couples TRBV7-2 to TRBJ1-2; 10 nucleotides agree with TRBD1. The CDR3 contains 13 residues. Germline V gives CDR1 SGHTA, CDR2 FQGNSA. V was clipped by 4 bases and J by 8 bases; unmatched bases: 4. CDR3 nucleotide sequence: TGTGCCAGCAGCTCGGGACAGGGGAACGGCTACACCTTC. It translates to CASSSGQGNGYTF.

The chain employs TRBV29-1 and TRBJ1-2; 10 bases agree with TRBD1. Germline V gene data show CDR1 as SQVTM and CDR2 as ANQGSEA. The ends lost 6 bases at V and 4 bases at J; junction bases unmatched: 5. The CDR3 covers 13 residues. This chain's CDR3 is CSVERTGGYGYTF. Written as DNA, the CDR3 is TGCAGCGTCGAACGGACAGGGGGCTATGGCTACACCTTC. Based on the CDR3 plus reference TRBV29-1 and TRBJ1-2, the full variable domain is SAVISQKPSRDICQRGTSLTIQCQVDSQVTMMFWYRQQPGQSLTLIATANQGSEATYESGFVIDKFPISRPNLTFSTLTVSNMSPEDSSIYLCSVERTGGYGYTFGSGTRLTVV.

V is TRBV12-5 and J is TRBJ1-2; D gene ambiguous. In germline, CDR1 is LGHNT, CDR2 FRNRAP. V was pared by 2 bases and J by 7 bases, with 11 bases between. The CDR3 loop spans 13 amino acids. The CDR3 region has the DNA TGTGCTAGTGGTTTGCCCCAACTAATTGGCTACACCTTC. Translating it yields CASGLPQLIGYTF.

V gene TRBV6-5 combines with J gene TRBJ2-1; D might be TRBD1 (6 bases). The CDR3 loop spans 15 amino acids. V was trimmed by 7 bases and J by 5 bases, leaving 18 bases between them. Germline values: CDR1 MNHEY, CDR2 SVGAGI. CDR3 bases: TGTGCCAGCATTCTCACAGGGAGCCCCCACAATGAGCAGTTCTTC. Residues: CASILTGSPHNEQFF.